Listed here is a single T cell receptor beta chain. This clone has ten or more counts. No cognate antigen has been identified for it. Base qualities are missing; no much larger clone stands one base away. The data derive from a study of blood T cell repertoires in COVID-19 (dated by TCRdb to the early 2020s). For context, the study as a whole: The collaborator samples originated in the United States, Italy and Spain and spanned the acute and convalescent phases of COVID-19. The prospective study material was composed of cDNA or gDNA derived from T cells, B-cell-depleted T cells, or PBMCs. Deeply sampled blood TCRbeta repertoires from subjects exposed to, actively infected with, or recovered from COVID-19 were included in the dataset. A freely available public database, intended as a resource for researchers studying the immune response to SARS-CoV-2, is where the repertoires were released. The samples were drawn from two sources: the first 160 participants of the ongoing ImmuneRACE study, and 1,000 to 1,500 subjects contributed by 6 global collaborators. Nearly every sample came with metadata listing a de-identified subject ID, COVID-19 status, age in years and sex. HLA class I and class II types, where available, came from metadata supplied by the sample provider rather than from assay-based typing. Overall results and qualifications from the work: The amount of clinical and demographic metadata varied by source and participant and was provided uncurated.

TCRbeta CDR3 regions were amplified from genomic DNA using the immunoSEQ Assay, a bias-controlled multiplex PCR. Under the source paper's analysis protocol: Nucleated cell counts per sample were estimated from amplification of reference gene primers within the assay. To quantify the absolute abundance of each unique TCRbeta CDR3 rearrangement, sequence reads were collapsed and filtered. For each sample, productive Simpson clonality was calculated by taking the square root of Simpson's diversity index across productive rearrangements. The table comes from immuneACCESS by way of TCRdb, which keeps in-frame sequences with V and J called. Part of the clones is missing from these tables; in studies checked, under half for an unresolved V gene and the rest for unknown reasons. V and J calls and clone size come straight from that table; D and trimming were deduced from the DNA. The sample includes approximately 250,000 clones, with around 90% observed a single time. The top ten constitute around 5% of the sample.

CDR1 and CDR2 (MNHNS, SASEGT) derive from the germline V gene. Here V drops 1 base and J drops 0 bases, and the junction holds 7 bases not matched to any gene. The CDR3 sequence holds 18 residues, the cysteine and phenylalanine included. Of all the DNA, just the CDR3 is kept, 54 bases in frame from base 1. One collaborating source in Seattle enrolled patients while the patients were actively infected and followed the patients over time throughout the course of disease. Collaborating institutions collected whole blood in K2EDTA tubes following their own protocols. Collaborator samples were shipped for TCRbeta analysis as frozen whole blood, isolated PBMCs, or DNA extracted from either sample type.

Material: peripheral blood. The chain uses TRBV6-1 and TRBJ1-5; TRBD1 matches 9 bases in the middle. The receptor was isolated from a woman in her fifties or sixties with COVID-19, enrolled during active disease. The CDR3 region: CASSEGGTGLHSNQPQHF. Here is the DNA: TGTGCCAGCAGTGAAGGAGGGACAGGGCTCCATAGCAATCAGCCCCAGCATTTT.